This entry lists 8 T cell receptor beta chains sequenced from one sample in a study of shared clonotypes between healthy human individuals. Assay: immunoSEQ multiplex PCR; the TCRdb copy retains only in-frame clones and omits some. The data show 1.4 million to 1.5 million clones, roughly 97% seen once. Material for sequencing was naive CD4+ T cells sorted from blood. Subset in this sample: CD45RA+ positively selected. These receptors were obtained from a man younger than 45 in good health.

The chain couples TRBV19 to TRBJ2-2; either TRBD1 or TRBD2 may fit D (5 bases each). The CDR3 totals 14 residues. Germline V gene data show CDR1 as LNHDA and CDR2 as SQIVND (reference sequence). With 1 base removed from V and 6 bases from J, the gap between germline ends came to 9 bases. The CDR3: CASSIGGGPGELFF. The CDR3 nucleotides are TGTGCCAGTAGTATAGGTGGGGGTCCCGGGGAGCTGTTTTTT.

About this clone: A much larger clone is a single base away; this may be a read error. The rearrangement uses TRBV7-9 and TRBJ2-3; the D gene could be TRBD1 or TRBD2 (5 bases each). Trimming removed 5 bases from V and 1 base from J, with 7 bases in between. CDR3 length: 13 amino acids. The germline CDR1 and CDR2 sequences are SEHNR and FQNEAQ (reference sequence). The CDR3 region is CASSRDGTDTQYF. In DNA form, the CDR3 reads TGTGCCAGCAGCCGGGACGGCACAGATACGCAGTATTTT.

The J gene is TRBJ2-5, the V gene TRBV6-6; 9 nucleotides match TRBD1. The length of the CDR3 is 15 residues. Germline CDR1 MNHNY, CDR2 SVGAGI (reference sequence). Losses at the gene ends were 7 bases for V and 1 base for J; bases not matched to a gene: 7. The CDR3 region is CASTWTGVSQETQYF. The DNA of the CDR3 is TGTGCCAGCACTTGGACAGGGGTCTCCCAAGAGACCCAGTACTTC.

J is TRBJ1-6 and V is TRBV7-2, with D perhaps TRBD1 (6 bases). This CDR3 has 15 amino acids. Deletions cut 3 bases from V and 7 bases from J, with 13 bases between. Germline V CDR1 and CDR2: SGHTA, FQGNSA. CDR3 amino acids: CASSFQDRLNSPLHF. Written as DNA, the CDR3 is TGTGCCAGCAGCTTCCAGGACAGACTCAATTCACCCCTCCACTTT.

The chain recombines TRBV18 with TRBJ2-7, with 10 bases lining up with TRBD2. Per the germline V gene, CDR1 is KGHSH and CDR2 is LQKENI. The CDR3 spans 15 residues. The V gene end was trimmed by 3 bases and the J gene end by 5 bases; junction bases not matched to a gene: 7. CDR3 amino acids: CASSPEAGGPHEQYF. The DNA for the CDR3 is TGTGCCAGCTCACCCGAAGCGGGAGGGCCACACGAGCAGTACTTC.

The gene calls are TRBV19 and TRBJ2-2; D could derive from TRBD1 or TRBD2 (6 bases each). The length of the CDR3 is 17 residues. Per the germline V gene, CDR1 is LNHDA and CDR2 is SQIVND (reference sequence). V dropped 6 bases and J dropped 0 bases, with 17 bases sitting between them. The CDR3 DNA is TGTGCCAGTAGCCTCGGGTCCCGGGGGCCGAACACCGGGGAGCTGTTTTTT. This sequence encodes CASSLGSRGPNTGELFF.

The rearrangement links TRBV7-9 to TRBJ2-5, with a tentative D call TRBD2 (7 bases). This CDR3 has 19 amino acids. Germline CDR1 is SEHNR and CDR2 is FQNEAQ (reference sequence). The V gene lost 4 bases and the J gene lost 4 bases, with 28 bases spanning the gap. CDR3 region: CASSSARLAQLTGAETQYF. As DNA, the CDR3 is TGTGCCAGCAGCTCGGCTAGACTAGCTCAATTGACGGGGGCAGAGACCCAGTACTTC.

The CDR3, as DNA: TGTGCCAGCAACCCGAGCGGATCTGCCTACGAGCAGTACTTC. It codes for CASNPSGSAYEQYF. This rearrangement joins TRBV27 to TRBJ2-7, with D possibly matching TRBD2 (5 bases). The CDR3 contains 14 residues. V lost 7 bases, J lost 2 bases, and 15 bases lay in between. CDR1 and CDR2 from the germline V gene are MNHEY and SMNVEV (reference sequence).